This T cell receptor beta chain is drawn from a study of human T cells and chemical hapten exposure (dated by TCRdb to the early 2020s). Looking at the study overall: For sensitization, 2% DPC in acetone was applied to a 2 cm by 2 cm area of upper inner arm skin. Weekly therapeutic DPC doses were additionally applied to the scalp of patients throughout the roughly 24-week study period. Patch testing was performed on the upper back with Finn chambers containing 0.01% DPC, and the patch tests were scored after 6 days according to International Contact Dermatitis Research Group standards. Alopecia areata with under or over 50% scalp involvement, alopecia totalis and alopecia universalis were represented in the patient cohort, which was mostly female. The libraries were sequenced as a pool, and the TCR yield per sample differed mostly because of small variations in library volumes within the pool. The study tracked peripheral blood TCR repertoire changes in vivo during primary and secondary sensitization to the hapten diphenylcyclopropenone (DPC) in alopecia patients. Blood was sampled from patients pre-sensitization (week 0) and at 2, 6 and about 24 weeks after DPC sensitization. For TCR sequencing, blood came from 25 to 35 alopecia patients at anywhere from one to four time points (pre-sensitization, 2, 6 and 24 weeks). The study at large found these results: All patients had alopecia, a presumed autoimmune disease, so their immune response might differ from that of healthy individuals. Repeated subsampling changed both the strength of the expansion versus patch-test correlation and the threshold at which the correlation became significant. The number of TCRs above 1 in 1000 frequency did not change with DPC sensitization; there was no evidence of global repertoire structure alterations. Patch test score correlated positively with the number of PT1 expanded TCRs, reaching significance at thresholds 8, 16 and 32 but not at 4. Expanded TCRs formed significantly more large CDR3 similarity clusters than pre-sensitization or healthy control sets, consistent with antigen-driven responses.

In the paper's terms, the time point label means: patch test 1, 2 weeks after DPC sensitization. Interpreted using the paper, the treatment or condition label stands for: therapeutic diphenylcyclopropenone sensitization with weekly scalp DPC. At every patch-test visit, the blood draw took place before the patch test was put on. Patients were considered eligible if aged 18 to 70, diagnosed with alopecia and deemed suitable for DPC therapy, and patients were excluded if pregnant. Total RNA was extracted from unfractionated whole blood that had been collected in Tempus Blood RNA tubes. Libraries came from RACE. Sequenced on a NextSeq 500. During library preparation, unique molecular identifiers were attached to individual cDNA molecules so that TCRs could be counted quantitatively and reproducibly. For every blood RNA sample, sequencing covered both the TCR alpha and TCR beta chains. As for how the authors treated the data: A median of approximately 96,000 TCRs per sample was observed, with a range of about 23,224 to 750,000. The Decombinator software suite was used to annotate V, J and CDR3 in the TCR reads. For the PS versus PT1 abundance plots, all samples were subsampled to the same number of TCRs (28,000). Expanded TCRs were defined as absent before sensitization and observed at least eight times at the 2-week time point. The raw public data were reprocessed by TCRdb itself: fastp quality trimming at Q25, MiXCR clonotype calling, in-frame beta chains only. Rows are combined by CDR3 protein, so each entry shows the most common genes and DNA. The V and J calls were not made by the authors but by TCRdb's processing. In all, the sample holds 45,000 to 70,000 distinct CDR3 sequences, and 9.3% of those were seen once. 10% to 15% of the sample is taken by the ten largest.

This clonotype was seen only a few times. It has no known antigen specificity. Base qualities are not recorded, but no much larger clone differs from it by a single base. From the cysteine up to the phenylalanine, the CDR3 has a length of 12 residues. Only CDR3 DNA is held: 36 bases, read in frame from base 1. The V and J ends are trimmed by 5 bases and 9 bases, leaving 14 bases between them. Looking up the germline V gene yields CDR1 MDHEN and CDR2 SYDVKM. This sequence uses TRBV28 and TRBJ2-7, and the D gene may be TRBD2, 5 bases matching. This specimen consisted of whole blood, obtained in connection with sensitization to the hapten diphenylcyclopropenone (DPC). The sequence came from a woman aged 40-49 years with alopecia areata. Some clones in this sample may be carry-over from other donors' samples. The nucleotide sequence is given as TGTGCCAGCAGTCTCCCGCTAGCCGGGCAGTACTTC. Its translation reads: CASSLPLAGQYF.